The clone carrying this T cell receptor (beta chain) was seen at least ten times. Its target is not known. This sample is drawn from a study of T cells in Graves' hyperthyroidism and ophthalmopathy. The junction had 4 bases not matched to a gene; V was cut back by 7 bases and J by 0 bases. This CDR3 spans 15 amino acids. Germline assignment: CDR1 MNHNS and CDR2 SASEGT. Using RNA transcripts as the source, TCR beta CDR3 regions were amplified. First-round RT-PCR with HTBI primers amplified the TCR CDR3 region. A single record per CDR3 protein comes from TCRdb applying MiXCR to the multiplex PCR reads. The data contain over 450,000 distinct CDR3 sequences, about a sixth of them singletons. Duration under 3 months, a NOSPECS grade of at least 4, and a Clinical Activity Score of at least 3 characterized the ophthalmopathy patients. Those patients with uncontrolled infection, other autoimmune disease, pregnancy or lactation were excluded.

Regarding the study as a whole: Most thyroid-expanded clonotypes above 0.001 were also found in blood.

The sequence came from a woman aged 18-35 years with Graves' ophthalmopathy. The sequenced sample was blood. The chain couples TRBV6-1 to TRBJ2-2, with 8 positions matching TRBD1. In DNA, the CDR3 is TGTGCCAGCAAACCGGACAGGGCGAACACCGGGGAGCTGTTTTTT. It codes for CASKPDRANTGELFF.